Following are 30 T cell receptor beta chains from one sample sequenced in a study of spatial heterogeneity in lung cancer. These receptors have no known antigen. Study observations and caveats: Counts that tracked tumor mutation counts were those of expanded intratumoral alpha and beta TCRs.

The time point is: sample taken at primary tumor resection. TCRdb re-analysed the 5' RACE reads in MiXCR, keeping a single row per CDR3 protein. The sample comprises under 20,000 distinct CDR3 sequences, about 5.8% of which are singletons, and 10% rests with the top ten. Sequencing used lung tumor tissue, obtained at surgery. These receptors originate from a female donor with early-stage non-small cell lung cancer.

In its sample, this clonotype is medium-sized. The V gene is TRBV6-1, the J gene TRBJ1-1; D is perhaps TRBD1 (5 bases). Trimming stripped 4 bases from V and 1 base from J, with 7 bases between. Germline lookup yields CDR1 MNHNS and CDR2 SASEGT. The CDR3 is made up of 13 amino acids. The CDR3 is CASSGGENTEAFF. In nucleotides, the CDR3 is TGTGCCAGCAGTGGGGGGGAGAACACTGAAGCTTTCTTT.

This clonotype occurred many times. J is TRBJ1-6 and V is TRBV6-6, with TRBD1 identical over 7 bases. The V segment lost 3 bases and the J segment 9 bases; nucleotides outside the gene matches: 8. Germline V CDR1 and CDR2: MNHNY, SVGAGI (reference sequence). The length of the CDR3 is 15 residues. The CDR3 region is CASSYKGTVSSPLHF. The CDR3 bases are TGTGCCAGCAGTTATAAAGGGACAGTATCTTCACCCCTCCACTTT.

This clonotype was picked up many times. The chain employs TRBV20-1 and TRBJ2-7; 10 nucleotides line up with TRBD1. V dropped 7 bases and J dropped 5; count of bases not matched to a gene: 5. Germline lookup yields CDR1 DFQATT and CDR2 SNEGSKA (reference sequence). The CDR3 is made up of 12 amino acids. The CDR3 sequence: CSGGQGGNEQYF. The CDR3, as DNA: TGCAGTGGTGGACAGGGGGGGAACGAGCAGTACTTC.

This clonotype was seen repeatedly, ten times or more. CDR3 DNA: TGCAGCGTTGAAGACCAAGAGACCCAGTACTTC. Translation gives CSVEDQETQYF. The chain combines TRBV29-1 with TRBJ2-5; D not certain. The CDR3 is made up of 11 amino acids. Trimming took 0 bases from V and 1 from J, leaving 0 bases between them. CDR1 and CDR2 (germline): SQVTM, ANQGSEA.

This clonotype was counted at least ten times. The chain links TRBV28 to TRBJ2-7; possibly TRBD1 for D (6 bases). The germline V gene encodes CDR1 MDHEN and CDR2 SYDVKM. CDR3 length: 16 residues. Trimming pared 6 bases from V and 0 bases from J, leaving 18 bases between. The CDR3 bases are TGTGCCAGCAGCCCCCTCCGGGACATCAGCTCCTACGAGCAGTACTTC. Amino acid sequence: CASSPLRDISSYEQYF. The full variable domain, its missing parts supplied by reference TRBV28 and TRBJ2-7, is DVKVTQSSRYLVKRTGEKVFLECVQDMDHENMFWYRQDPGLGLRLIYFSYDVKMKEKGDIPEGYSVSREKKERFSLILESASTNQTSMYLCASSPLRDISSYEQYFGPGTRLTVT.

This clonotype was recorded at least ten times. V usage is TRBV7-7 and J usage is TRBJ2-7; unclear D gene. The CDR3 runs to 13 residues. Germline V gives CDR1 SSHAT, CDR2 FNYEAQ (reference sequence). V dropped 2 bases and J dropped 0 bases, with 5 bases sitting between them. The DNA for the CDR3 is TGTGCCAGCAGCTTACAGAACTCCTACGAGCAGTACTTC. Its protein is CASSLQNSYEQYF.

In this sample, this clonotype turned up many times. V is TRBV5-1 and J is TRBJ2-1; a possible D gene is TRBD2 (7 bases). CDR1 and CDR2 (germline): SGHRS, YFSETQ. The V end was cut by 3 bases, the J end by 16 bases, with 20 bases between. The CDR3 contains 13 residues. CDR3: CASSSPGHREEFF. The CDR3 region has the DNA TGCGCCAGCAGCTCCCCGGGACACCGGGAGGAATTCTTC.

CDR3 amino acids: CATSDPQTSGEGYNEQFF. The CDR3 DNA follows: TGTGCCACCAGTGATCCCCAAACTAGCGGCGAAGGGTACAATGAGCAGTTCTTC. The chain is built from TRBV24-1 and TRBJ2-1, with 8 bases that match TRBD2. With 3 bases clipped from V and 4 bases from J, the junction kept 13 bases outside the gene matches. Germline V CDR1 and CDR2: KGHDR, SFDVKD. There are 18 residues in the CDR3.

The table lists this clonotype with many counts. The genes are TRBV12-3 or TRBV12-4 and TRBJ2-1; 9 bases fit TRBD2. V was clipped by 6 bases and J by 7 bases; unmatched bases: 10. This CDR3 is 15 amino acids long. The chain's CDR3 is CASSLPGLAWNEQFF. The CDR3 bases are TGTGCCAGCAGCCTCCCGGGACTAGCTTGGAATGAGCAGTTCTTC.

In its sample, this clonotype was seen many times. V gene TRBV3-1 combines with J gene TRBJ2-7, with 7 nucleotides matching TRBD1. Germline CDR1 LGHDT, CDR2 YNNKEL (reference sequence). The ends lost 4 bases at V and 3 bases at J; junction bases unmatched: 6. This CDR3 region has 14 residues. CDR3 in DNA: TGTGCCAGCAGCCGGGGGACAGTTGTCTACGAGCAGTACTTC. Translating gives CASSRGTVVYEQYF.

This clonotype showed up many times. This chain joins TRBV28 and TRBJ1-2; a weak D match, TRBD1 (5 bases). Germline loops: CDR1 MDHEN, CDR2 SYDVKM. Trimming stripped 7 bases from V and 7 bases from J, with 16 bases between. There are 13 residues in the CDR3. This CDR3 is CASMTDHLFGYTF. The CDR3 DNA reads TGTGCCAGCATGACAGATCATCTATTTGGCTACACCTTC.

In this sample, this clonotype turned up many times. V gene TRBV6-5 combines with J gene TRBJ2-2, with 15 bases aligning to TRBD2. The germline V gene encodes CDR1 MNHEY and CDR2 SVGAGI. The length of the CDR3 is 19 residues. V lost 0 bases to trimming and J lost 2 bases; unmatched junction nucleotides: 4. For the CDR3, the DNA is TGTGCCAGCAGTTACTCCGGACTAGCGGGAGGGGTAAACACCGGGGAGCTGTTTTTT. Translation: CASSYSGLAGGVNTGELFF.

This clonotype has ten or more counts. The chain links TRBV20-1 to TRBJ1-6; TRBD1 aligns across 7 bases. J was trimmed by 6 bases and V by 3 bases; bases with no gene match: 2. CDR1 is DFQATT and CDR2 is SNEGSKA in the germline V gene (reference sequence). There are 13 residues in the CDR3. The DNA of the CDR3 is TGCAGTGCTAGGAGGGACAGTAATTCACCCCTCCACTTT. Protein sequence: CSARRDSNSPLHF.

This clonotype was seen repeatedly, ten times or more. In nucleotides, the CDR3 is TGTGCCATAGGAGGGCCCTCGCAAGAGACCCAGTACTTC. The encoded protein is CAIGGPSQETQYF. The chain has TRBV10-3 and TRBJ2-5, with D perhaps matching TRBD2 (6 bases). The V end lost 9 bases, the J end lost 2 bases, and 13 bases lay between the germline ends. The V gene's germline CDR1 is ENHRY and CDR2 SYGVKD. There are 13 residues in the CDR3.

The V call is TRBV7-8, the J call TRBJ2-4; TRBD2 matches at 7 bases. Per germline, CDR1 SGHVS and CDR2 FQNEAQ. This CDR3 spans 16 amino acids. V shed 3 bases, J shed 3 bases, and the junction held 8 bases outside the gene matches. The DNA of the CDR3 is TGTGCCAGCAGCTTGGGGCCCAGCGGGGTCAAAAACATTCAGTACTTC. It encodes CASSLGPSGVKNIQYF.

This clonotype was recorded many times. V and J are TRBV7-6 and TRBJ2-2, with unresolved D. V was trimmed by 1 base and J by 6 bases, leaving 3 bases between them. The CDR3 sequence is 12 residues long. CDR1 is SGHVS and CDR2 is FNYEAQ in the germline V gene. The CDR3, as DNA: TGTGCCAGCAGCTTAGTTTCCGGGGAGCTGTTTTTT. Translated, it gives CASSLVSGELFF.

This clonotype appeared many times. The rearrangement joins TRBV6-6 to TRBJ1-1, with TRBD1 matching over 9 bases. V trimming: 7 bases; J trimming: 4 bases; junction bases outside the gene matches: 1. CDR3 length: 12 amino acids. Germline assignment: CDR1 MNHNY and CDR2 SVGAGI (reference sequence). The DNA of the CDR3 is TGTGCCAGCATGACAGGGGGCACTGAAGCTTTCTTT. Its protein product is CASMTGGTEAFF.

There are many counts of this clonotype. The V call is TRBV25-1, the J call TRBJ1-4, with D unresolved. Deletions cut 4 bases from V and 8 bases from J, with 11 bases between. The CDR3 is made up of 13 amino acids. CDR1 and CDR2 (germline): MGHDK, SYGVNS. CDR3 residues: CASSGRKREKLFF. The CDR3 DNA is TGTGCCAGCAGTGGACGCAAGAGGGAAAAACTGTTTTTT.

This clonotype was detected many times. This chain connects TRBV20-1 to TRBJ2-1; a possible D gene is TRBD2 (7 bases). Trimming removed 0 bases at V and 5 bases at J, with 14 bases between. Germline lookup yields CDR1 DFQATT and CDR2 SNEGSKA (reference sequence). This CDR3 comprises 15 residues. CDR3 in DNA: TGCAGTGCTAGAGATCTTGGGGGGGGCAACAATGAGCAGTTCTTC. Translated, it gives CSARDLGGGNNEQFF.

This clonotype was seen more than once but under ten times. The chain joins TRBV12-3 or TRBV12-4 to TRBJ1-1; 7 bases are a match to TRBD1. V was pared by 11 bases and J by 0 bases, with 6 bases of the junction left unmatched. The CDR3 is made up of 13 amino acids. The CDR3 protein is CAASTGMNTEAFF. The CDR3 DNA sequence: TGTGCCGCGTCGACAGGGATGAACACTGAAGCTTTCTTT.

To note about this clonotype: Possible read error: a much larger clone is one base away. V is TRBV4-2 and J is TRBJ2-1; TRBD2 matches at 7 bases. CDR3 length: 15 amino acids. CDR1 LGHNA and CDR2 YNFKEQ come from the germline V gene. The CDR3 loop is CASSPHAGESNEQSF. CDR3 coding DNA: TGTGCCAGCAGCCCCCATGCGGGAGAGAGCAATGAGCAGTCCTTC.

The rearrangement links TRBV12-3 or TRBV12-4 to TRBJ1-3, with 8 nucleotides matching TRBD1. This CDR3 is built from 15 residues. Losses at the gene ends were 6 bases for V and 3 bases for J; bases not matched to a gene: 7. The CDR3 DNA follows: TGTGCCAGCAGACCGCAGGGGGCGCATGGAAACACCATATATTTT. As protein: CASRPQGAHGNTIYF.

At least ten counts were recorded for this clonotype. This chain connects TRBV7-2 to TRBJ2-5; 9 bases match TRBD2. The CDR3 is 14 residues long. Looked up from germline, CDR1 is SGHTA and CDR2 is FQGNSA. J was trimmed by 5 bases and V by 1 base; bases with no gene match: 2. The CDR3 nucleotides read TGTGCCAGCAGCTTAGGGGCGGGAGGGGAGACCCAGTACTTC. Its translation is CASSLGAGGETQYF.

This clonotype was observed a few times. The J gene is TRBJ1-2, the V gene TRBV20-1; 8 bases align to TRBD1. The V gene's germline CDR1 is DFQATT and CDR2 SNEGSKA (reference sequence). CDR3 length equals 15 residues. J lost 6 bases, V lost 3 bases, and 12 bases had no gene match. The CDR3 coding sequence is TGCAGTGCTAGGGACCCCGGGACAGGAGATAATGGCTACACCTTC. Residues: CSARDPGTGDNGYTF.

This clonotype turned up a few times. The V gene is TRBV27, the J gene TRBJ2-7; 8 positions match TRBD1. The CDR3 contains 14 residues. After removal of 5 bases from V and 0 bases from J, the junction contained 3 bases not matched to a gene. Germline V gene sequence: CDR1 MNHEY, CDR2 SMNVEV (reference sequence). The CDR3 coding sequence is TGTGCCAGCAGTACAGGACAGGGCTCCTACGAGCAGTACTTC. Translating gives CASSTGQGSYEQYF.

This clonotype is medium-sized. This chain links TRBV12-3 or TRBV12-4 with TRBJ2-5; 10 bases fit TRBD2. Trimming took 6 bases from V and 5 from J; bases not matched to a gene: 12. The CDR3 spans 16 residues. The CDR3 here is CASRPPWRTSGETQYF. For the CDR3, the DNA is TGTGCCAGCAGACCGCCATGGCGGACTAGCGGTGAGACCCAGTACTTC.

This clonotype has at least ten counts. V and J are TRBV29-1 and TRBJ2-1; 11 nucleotides agree with TRBD2. J gave up 10 bases and V 4 bases, and 9 bases lay outside the gene matches. The germline CDR1 and CDR2 sequences are SQVTM and ANQGSEA. The CDR3 covers 14 residues. The CDR3 sequence: CSVAGLAGLGEQFF. CDR3 nucleotides: TGCAGCGTTGCAGGACTAGCGGGCCTTGGGGAGCAGTTCTTC.

This clonotype was seen ten or more times. V usage is TRBV28 and J usage is TRBJ2-2; 8 positions match TRBD1. The V gene end was trimmed by 7 bases and the J gene end by 4 bases; junction bases not matched to a gene: 5. CDR1 is MDHEN and CDR2 is SYDVKM in the germline V gene. CDR3 length: 14 amino acids. The CDR3 reads CASKGTGPTGELFF. The CDR3 nucleotides are TGTGCCAGCAAAGGGACAGGCCCCACCGGGGAGCTGTTTTTT.

This clonotype qualifies as medium-sized. V and J are TRBV5-1 and TRBJ2-7; 7 nucleotides line up with TRBD1. The V and J ends lost 3 bases and 5 bases, in that order; junction bases with no gene match: 5. Germline CDR1 is SGHRS and CDR2 is YFSETQ. The CDR3 loop spans 13 amino acids. The CDR3, as DNA: TGCGCCAGCAGCTCGACAGGGTTAGACGAGCAGTACTTC. Protein product: CASSSTGLDEQYF. Drawing the rest from reference TRBV5-1 and TRBJ2-7, the complete variable domain is KAGVTQTPRYLIKTRGQQVTLSCSPISGHRSVSWYQQTPGQGLQFLFEYFSETQRNKGNFPGRFSGRQFSNSRSEMNVSTLELGDSALYLCASSSTGLDEQYFGPGTRLTVT.

The CDR3 protein is CASSQGATYGYTF. CDR3 bases: TGTGCCAGCAGTCAGGGGGCGACCTATGGCTACACCTTC. This chain joins TRBV12-3 or TRBV12-4 and TRBJ1-2; 8 bases are shared with TRBD1. V trimming: 5 bases; J trimming: 4 bases; junction bases outside the gene matches: 3. CDR3 size: 13 residues.